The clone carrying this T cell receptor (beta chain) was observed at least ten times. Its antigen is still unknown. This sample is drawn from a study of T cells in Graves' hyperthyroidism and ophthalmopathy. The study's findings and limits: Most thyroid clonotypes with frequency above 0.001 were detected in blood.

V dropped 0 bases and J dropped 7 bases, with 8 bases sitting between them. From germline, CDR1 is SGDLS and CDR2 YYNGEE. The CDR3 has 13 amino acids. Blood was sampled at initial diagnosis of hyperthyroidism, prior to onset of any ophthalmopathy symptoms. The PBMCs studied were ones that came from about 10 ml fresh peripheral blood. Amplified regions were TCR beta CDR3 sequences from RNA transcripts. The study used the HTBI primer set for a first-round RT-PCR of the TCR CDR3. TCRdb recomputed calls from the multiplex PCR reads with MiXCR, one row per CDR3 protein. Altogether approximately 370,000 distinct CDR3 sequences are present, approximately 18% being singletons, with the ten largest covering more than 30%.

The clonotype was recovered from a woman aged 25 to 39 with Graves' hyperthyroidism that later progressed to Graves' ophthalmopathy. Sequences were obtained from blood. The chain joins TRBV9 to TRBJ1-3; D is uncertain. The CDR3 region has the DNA TGTGCCAGCAGCGTAGGATCTATGAACACCATATATTTT. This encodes CASSVGSMNTIYF.